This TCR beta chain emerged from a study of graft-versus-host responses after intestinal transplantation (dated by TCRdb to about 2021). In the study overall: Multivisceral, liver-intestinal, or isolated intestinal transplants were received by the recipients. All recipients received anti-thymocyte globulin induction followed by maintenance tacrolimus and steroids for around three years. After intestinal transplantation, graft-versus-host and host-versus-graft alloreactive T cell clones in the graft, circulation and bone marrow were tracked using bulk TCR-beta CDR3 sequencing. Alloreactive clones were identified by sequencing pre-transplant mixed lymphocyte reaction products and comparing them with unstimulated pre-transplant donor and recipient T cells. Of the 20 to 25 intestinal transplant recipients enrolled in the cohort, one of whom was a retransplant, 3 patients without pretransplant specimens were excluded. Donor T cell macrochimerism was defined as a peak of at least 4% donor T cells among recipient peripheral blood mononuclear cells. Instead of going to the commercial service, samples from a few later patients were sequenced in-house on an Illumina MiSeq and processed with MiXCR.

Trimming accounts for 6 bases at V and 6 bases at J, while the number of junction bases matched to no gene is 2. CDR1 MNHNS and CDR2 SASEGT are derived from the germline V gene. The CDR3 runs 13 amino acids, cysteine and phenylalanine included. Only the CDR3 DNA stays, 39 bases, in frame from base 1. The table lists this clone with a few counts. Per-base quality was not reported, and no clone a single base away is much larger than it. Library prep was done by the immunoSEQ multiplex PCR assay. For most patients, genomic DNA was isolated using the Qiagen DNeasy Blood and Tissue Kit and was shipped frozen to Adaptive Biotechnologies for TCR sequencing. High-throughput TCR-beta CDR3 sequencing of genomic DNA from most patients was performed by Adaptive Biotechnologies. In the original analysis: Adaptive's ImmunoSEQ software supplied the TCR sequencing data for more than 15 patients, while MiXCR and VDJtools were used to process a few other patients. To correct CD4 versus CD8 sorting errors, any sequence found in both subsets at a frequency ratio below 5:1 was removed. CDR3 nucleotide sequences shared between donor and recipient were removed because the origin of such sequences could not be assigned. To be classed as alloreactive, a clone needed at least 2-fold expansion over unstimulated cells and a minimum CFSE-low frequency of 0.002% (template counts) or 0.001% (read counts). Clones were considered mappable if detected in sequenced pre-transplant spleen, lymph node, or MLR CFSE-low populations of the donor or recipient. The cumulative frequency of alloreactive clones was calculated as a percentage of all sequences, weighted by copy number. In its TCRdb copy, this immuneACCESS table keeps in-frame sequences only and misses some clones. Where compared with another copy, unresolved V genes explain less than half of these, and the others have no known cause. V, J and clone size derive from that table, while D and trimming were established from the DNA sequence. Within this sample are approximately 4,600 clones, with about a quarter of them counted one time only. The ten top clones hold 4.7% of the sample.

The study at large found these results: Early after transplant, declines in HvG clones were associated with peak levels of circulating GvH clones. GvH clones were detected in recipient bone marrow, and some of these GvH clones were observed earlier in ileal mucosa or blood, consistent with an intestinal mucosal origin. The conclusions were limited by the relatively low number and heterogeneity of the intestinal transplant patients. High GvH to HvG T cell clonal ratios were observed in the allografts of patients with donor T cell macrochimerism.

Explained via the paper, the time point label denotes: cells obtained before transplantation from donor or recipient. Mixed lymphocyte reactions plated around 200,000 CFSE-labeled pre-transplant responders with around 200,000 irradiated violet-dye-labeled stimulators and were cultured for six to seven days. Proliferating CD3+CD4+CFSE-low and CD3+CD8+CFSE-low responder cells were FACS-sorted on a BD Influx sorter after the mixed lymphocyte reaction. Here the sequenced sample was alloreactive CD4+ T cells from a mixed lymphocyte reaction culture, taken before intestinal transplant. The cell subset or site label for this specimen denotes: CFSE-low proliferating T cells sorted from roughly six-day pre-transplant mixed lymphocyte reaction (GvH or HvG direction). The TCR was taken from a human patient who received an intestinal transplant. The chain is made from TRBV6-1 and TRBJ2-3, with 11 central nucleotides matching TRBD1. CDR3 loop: CASRDRGRDTQYF. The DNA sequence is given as TGTGCCAGCAGGGACAGGGGGCGGGATACGCAGTATTTT.